These T cell receptor beta chains were read from a single sample in a study of T cell responses to AZD1222 COVID-19 vaccine. Method: immunoSEQ multiplex PCR; TCRdb's copy keeps in-frame clones and lacks some. The sample shows 150,000 or so clones, 80% to 95% of them seen only once. The source material was peripheral blood, sampled 28 days after the second AZD1222 dose. The source is an adult who received the AZD1222 COVID-19 vaccine. Each CDR3 is given with its conserved first and last residue.

>TRBV24-1|11
CATSGPYGYTF
>TRBV19|15
CASSMLGTYYNEQFF
>TRBV11-3|14
CASSGRGLRNEQFF
>TRBV28|15
CASSLPDSSGNTIYF
>TRBV27|15
CASSRTYSNSYEQYF
>TRBV12-5|18
CASGLVQLKTGVNYEQYF
>TRBV28|15
CASRGGQAEAYEQYF
>TRBV7-6|16
CASSSIQGQENTEAFF
>TRBV18|14
CASSSRLKSYEQYF
>TRBV12-3/TRBV12-4|12
CASSAVTDTQYF
>TRBV6-1|15
CASSDQGSGDYGYTF
>TRBV28|14
CASIPRDRNQPQHF
>TRBV28|17
CASSLGFTGAEGYGYTF
>TRBV18|15
CASSPRAESGTEAFF
>TRBV7-7|12
CASRGLSETQYF
>TRBV4-3|15
CASSQIAGAVYEQYF
>TRBV6-2/TRBV6-3|15
CASSYSIGGVNEQFF
>TRBV5-1|14
CASSSRVSYNEQFF
>TRBV6-2/TRBV6-3|15
CASIPGGTNTGELFF
>TRBV6-1|13
CASSEDRVSGYTF
>TRBV27|16
CASRLAGSEPYNEQFF
>TRBV4-3|14
CASSPIGSDYGYTF
>TRBV3-1/TRBV3-2|15
CASSPNAAVQETQYF
>TRBV5-1|15
CASSQRTSGTDTQYF
>TRBV5-1|15
CASSLERVGTDTQYF
>TRBV9|16
CASAPVDRGEYNEQFF